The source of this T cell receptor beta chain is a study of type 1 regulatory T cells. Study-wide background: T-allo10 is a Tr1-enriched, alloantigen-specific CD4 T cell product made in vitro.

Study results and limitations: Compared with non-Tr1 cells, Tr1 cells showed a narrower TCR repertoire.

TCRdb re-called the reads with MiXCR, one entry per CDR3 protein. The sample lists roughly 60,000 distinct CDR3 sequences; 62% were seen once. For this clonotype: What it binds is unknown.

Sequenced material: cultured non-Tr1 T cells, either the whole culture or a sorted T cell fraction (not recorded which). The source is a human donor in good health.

CDR3 DNA sequence: TGCGCCAGCAGCTTGAGGGCGCTGAACACTGAAGCTTTCTTT. Translation gives CASSLRALNTEAFF. V and J are TRBV5-1 and TRBJ1-1, with no clear D. The germline V gene encodes CDR1 SGHRS and CDR2 YFSETQ. This CDR3 has 14 amino acids. With 1 base removed from V and 0 bases from J, the gap between germline ends came to 7 bases.